The rows below give T cell receptor beta chains drawn from one sample of a study of beta chain features in type 1 diabetes. This table comes from immunoSEQ multiplex PCR, and its TCRdb copy is limited to in-frame clones, with some not included. The table lists hundreds of thousands of clones, more than 12% of them singletons, with approximately 0.042% in the top ten. Input material: naive CD4+ T cells from blood. The receptors were gathered from a man aged 18 to 29 with type 1 diabetes. CDR3s include the opening cysteine and the closing phenylalanine or tryptophan. The order of the fields is CDR3 length, V gene, clone size, D gene, J gene, CDR3 DNA, CDR3 protein. A D gene is named only where the DNA matches it firmly. Some rows have no size entry. The others give once, few or many, or a class for an expanded clone.

>11|TRBV25-1|-|-|TRBJ1-2
TGTGCCAGCAGAAGAGAATATGGCTACACCTTC
CASRREYGYTF
>11|TRBV30|few|-|TRBJ2-1
TGTGCCCTAATCCAATACAATGAGCAGTTCTTC
CALIQYNEQFF
>14|TRBV28|few|TRBD1|TRBJ1-6
TGTGCCAGCCGAGAAGGGGGCTCCAATTCACCCCTCCACTTT
CASREGGSNSPLHF
>17|TRBV7-9|-|TRBD1|TRBJ1-2
TGTGCCAGCAGCTTAGCTCCAACCGGGACAGGTGCCTATGGCTACACCTTC
CASSLAPTGTGAYGYTF
>11|TRBV5-1|few|-|TRBJ2-5
TGCGCCAGCAGCTTCTATGAGACCCAGTACTTC
CASSFYETQYF
>15|TRBV2|few|-|TRBJ1-5
TGTGCCAGCAGTGAAACAGGGATGAGCAATCAGCCCCAGCATTTT
CASSETGMSNQPQHF
>13|TRBV2|-|-|TRBJ1-2
TGTGCCAGCAATAGGATTGCGGACTATGGCTACACCTTC
CASNRIADYGYTF
>12|TRBV9|few|-|TRBJ2-3
TGTGCCAGCAGCCCAGCGACAGATACGCAGTATTTT
CASSPATDTQYF
>20|TRBV1|few|-|TRBJ2-7
TGCACCAGCAGCCAAGATCTGTCCAAGGCTAGCGGGAGGGAACGGGACGAGCAGTACTTC
CTSSQDLSKASGRERDEQYF
>14|TRBV28|-|-|TRBJ2-2
TGTGCCAGCACCTTGACAGGGAACACCGGGGAGCTGTTTTTT
CASTLTGNTGELFF
>16|TRBV28|-|-|TRBJ2-1
TGTGCCAGCAGACTACCCGGCAGTAGCTCCTACAATGAGCAGTTCTTC
CASRLPGSSSYNEQFF
>15|TRBV4-2|few|TRBD1|TRBJ1-5
TGTGCCAGCAGCCGTATAACAGGGGGCGATCAGCCCCAGCATTTT
CASSRITGGDQPQHF
>12|TRBV7-8|few|TRBD1|TRBJ2-5
TGTGCCAGCAGCCCCCGACAGGGGCCCCAGTACTTC
CASSPRQGPQYF
>15|TRBV4-1|-|TRBD1|TRBJ2-7
TGCGCCAGCAGCCAAGGGACAGGCAGCTCCTACGAGCAGTACTTC
CASSQGTGSSYEQYF
>17|TRBV27|-|TRBD2|TRBJ2-3
TGTGCCAGCAGTTTTCGGACTAGCGGGGGGGGCGCAGATACGCAGTATTTT
CASSFRTSGGGADTQYF